These T cell receptor beta chains were read from a single sample in a study of blood T cell repertoires in COVID-19. Profiling relied on immunoSEQ multiplex PCR, and the TCRdb table lists in-frame clones only, not all of them. This table has about 130,000 clones, approximately 85% appearing once. The sequencing sample was made of peripheral blood. These receptors came from a human donor in a cohort sampled during active COVID-19. Each CDR3 is given with its conserved first and last residue. Each record gives: J gene, D gene, V gene, clone size, CDR3 protein, CDR3 DNA. A D gene is named only where the DNA matches it firmly. Clone size is stated in some rows and not others, as once, few, many or a class when expanded.

>TRBJ1-5|TRBD1|TRBV6-5|few
CASSWDRNQPQHF
TGTGCCAGCAGTTGGGACAGAAATCAGCCCCAGCATTTT
>TRBJ2-7|NA|TRBV2|NA
CASRQGRLVEQYF
TGTGCCAGCAGACAGGGTCGACTTGTCGAGCAGTACTTC
>TRBJ1-5|TRBD1|TRBV19|NA
CASTGQARSQPQHF
TGTGCCAGTACTGGACAGGCGAGGAGTCAGCCCCAGCATTTT
>TRBJ2-6|TRBD1|TRBV6-6|NA
CASSLGQGTGANVLTF
TGTGCCAGCAGTTTAGGACAGGGCACTGGGGCCAACGTCCTGACTTTC
>TRBJ2-5|NA|TRBV19|NA
CASSTQGPQETQYF
TGTGCCAGTAGTACACAGGGCCCGCAAGAGACCCAGTACTTC
>TRBJ1-2|NA|TRBV7-9|NA
CASSTRQRDYGYTF
TGTGCCAGCAGCACCCGACAGAGAGACTATGGCTACACCTTC
>TRBJ1-6|TRBD1|TRBV5-1|NA
CARNQDRGGSPLHF
TGCGCCCGTAACCAAGACAGGGGTGGATCACCCCTCCACTTT
>TRBJ2-3|TRBD2|TRBV19|NA
CASSPGTSGTDTQYF
TGTGCCAGTAGTCCCGGGACTAGCGGCACAGATACGCAGTATTTT
>TRBJ2-2|TRBD1|TRBV7-2|NA
CASSLVGTGGPGELFF
TGTGCCAGCAGCTTAGTTGGGACAGGGGGCCCCGGGGAGCTGTTTTTT
>TRBJ1-5|NA|TRBV7-9|NA
CASSFSGTRDQPQHF
TGTGCCAGCAGCTTCTCCGGGACAAGGGATCAGCCCCAGCATTTT
>TRBJ1-4|TRBD1|TRBV9|NA
CASIPGPGGLGNEKLFF
TGTGCCAGCATTCCCGGACCAGGGGGATTAGGAAATGAAAAACTGTTTTTT
>TRBJ2-3|TRBD1|TRBV7-2|few
CASSQDRGRTDTQYF
TGTGCCAGCAGCCAGGACAGGGGGCGCACAGATACGCAGTATTTT
>TRBJ1-2|TRBD1|TRBV30|NA
CAWITRQGALDGYTF
TGTGCCTGGATTACTAGACAGGGGGCGTTGGATGGCTACACCTTC
>TRBJ2-1|NA|TRBV5-6|once
CASSLERSSYNEQFF
TGTGCCAGCAGCTTGGAACGGAGCTCCTACAATGAGCAGTTCTTC
>TRBJ1-1|NA|TRBV27|NA
CASYSLTGSPEAFF
TGTGCCAGCTATAGTTTGACGGGGTCCCCTGAAGCTTTCTTT
>TRBJ2-1|NA|TRBV6-4|NA
CASSEGGVNEQFF
TGTGCCAGCAGTGAAGGGGGAGTCAATGAGCAGTTCTTC
>TRBJ2-1|TRBD1|TRBV7-2|NA
CASSARSGQGVNEQFF
TGTGCCAGCAGCGCCCGATCTGGACAGGGGGTCAATGAGCAGTTCTTC
>TRBJ1-2|NA|TRBV6-2/TRBV6-3|many
CASSYGGSYGYTF
TGTGCCAGCAGTTACGGTGGTAGCTATGGCTACACCTTC
>TRBJ1-1|NA|TRBV13|NA
CASSLGGGPLEAFF
TGTGCCAGCAGCCTGGGTGGAGGGCCGCTTGAAGCTTTCTTT
>TRBJ2-2|NA|TRBV19|NA
CASSSDSYTGELFF
TGTGCCAGTAGTTCGGACAGCTACACCGGGGAGCTGTTTTTT
>TRBJ1-3|NA|TRBV4-1|NA
CASSHLQGPSGNTIYF
TGCGCCAGCAGCCACCTACAGGGCCCCTCTGGAAACACCATATATTTT
>TRBJ1-1|TRBD1|TRBV19|NA
CASTPTKDRGAFF
TGTGCCAGTACCCCAACTAAAGACAGGGGAGCTTTCTTT
>TRBJ1-2|NA|TRBV4-3|NA
CASSQDGRTNYGYTF
TGCGCCAGCAGCCAAGATGGGAGGACTAACTATGGCTACACCTTC
>TRBJ1-1|NA|TRBV11-2|NA
CASSTYEAFF
TGTGCCAGCAGCACCTATGAAGCTTTCTTT
>TRBJ2-1|NA|TRBV4-2|once
CASSQGEYNEQFF
TGTGCCAGCAGCCAGGGCGAATACAATGAGCAGTTCTTC
>TRBJ2-3|NA|TRBV5-1|NA
CASSLGHGGDTQYF
TGCGCCAGCAGCTTGGGGCACGGGGGAGATACGCAGTATTTT
>TRBJ2-1|NA|TRBV28|NA
CASSSGLQGEQFF
TGTGCCAGCAGTAGTGGCCTCCAGGGTGAGCAGTTCTTC
>TRBJ1-1|NA|TRBV2|NA
CASEAPGRTEAFF
TGTGCCAGCGAGGCCCCGGGTCGGACTGAAGCTTTCTTT
>TRBJ1-2|TRBD1|TRBV18|NA
CASSQGAGNYGYTF
TGTGCCAGCTCACAGGGGGCTGGGAACTATGGCTACACCTTC